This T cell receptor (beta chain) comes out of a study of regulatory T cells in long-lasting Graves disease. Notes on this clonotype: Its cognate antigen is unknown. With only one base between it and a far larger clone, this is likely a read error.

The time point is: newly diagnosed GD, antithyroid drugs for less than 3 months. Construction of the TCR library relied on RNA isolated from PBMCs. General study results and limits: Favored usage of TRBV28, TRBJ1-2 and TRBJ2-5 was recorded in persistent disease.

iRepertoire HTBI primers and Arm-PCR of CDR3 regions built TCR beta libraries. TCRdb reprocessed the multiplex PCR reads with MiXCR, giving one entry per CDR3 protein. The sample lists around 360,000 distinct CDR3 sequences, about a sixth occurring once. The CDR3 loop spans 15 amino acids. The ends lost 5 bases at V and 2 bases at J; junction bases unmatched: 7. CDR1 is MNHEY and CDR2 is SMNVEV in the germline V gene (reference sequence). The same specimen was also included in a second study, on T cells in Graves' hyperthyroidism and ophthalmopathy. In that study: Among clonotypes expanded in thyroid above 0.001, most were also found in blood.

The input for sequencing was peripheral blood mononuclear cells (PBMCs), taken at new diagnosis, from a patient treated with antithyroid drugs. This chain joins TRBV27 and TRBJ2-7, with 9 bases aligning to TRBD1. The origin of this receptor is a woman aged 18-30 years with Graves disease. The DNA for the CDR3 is TGTGCCAGCAGTCCCGGACAGGGGAGCGCCTACGAGCAGTACTTC. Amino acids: CASSPGQGSAYEQYF.